Given below is one TCR beta chain in context. The antigen is undetermined. From the 5' RACE reads, TCRdb called clonotypes with MiXCR, one entry per CDR3 protein. The sample includes around 530,000 distinct CDR3 sequences, approximately 14% seen only once; the top ten take less than 0.5%. Everyone who gave samples was a healthy Caucasian. Germline loops: CDR1 MNHEY, CDR2 SVGAGI. V shed 9 bases and J shed 3 bases, with 6 bases lying between them. This CDR3 comprises 12 residues. This sample is drawn from a study of identical twins. The study's findings and limits: The study drew conclusions from cross-sectional statistical analysis, not from following the same donors. Alpha sequences that were out-of-frame and twin-shared showed an excess of low generation probability. The degree of excess twin sharing was weaker in beta out-of-frame sequences.

These data are also associated with another study on yellow fever vaccine responses in identical twins.

The genes are TRBV6-5 and TRBJ1-6; no clear D. Sequencing input: CD4+ T cells sorted from blood. This clonotype was obtained from a woman younger than 35 in good health. The CDR3 nucleotides read TGTGCCAGTACGGACTATAATTCACCCCTCCACTTT. This encodes CASTDYNSPLHF.